One sample yielded the 24 T cell receptor beta chains listed below, sequenced in a study of shared clonotypes between healthy human individuals. Assay used: immunoSEQ multiplex PCR; TCRdb lists only in-frame clones, some missing. The sample consists of fewer than 500,000 clones, about three quarters of them appearing once. The sequencing input was PBMCs. Receptors were obtained from a woman between 35 and 50 years old in good health. Some clones in this sample may be carry-over from other donors' samples.

V usage is TRBV18 and J usage is TRBJ2-7; D assignment may be TRBD1 or TRBD2 (5 bases each). V was shortened by 0 bases and J by 6 bases, with 12 bases between the two germline ends. This CDR3 contains 14 residues. CDR1 KGHSH and CDR2 LQKENI come from the germline V gene. The CDR3 bases are TGTGCCAGCTCACCACCGGGACCAACGGGCGAGCAGTACTTC. It codes for CASSPPGPTGEQYF. Drawing the rest from reference TRBV18 and TRBJ2-7, the complete variable domain is NAGVMQNPRHLVRRRGQEARLRCSPMKGHSHVYWYRQLPEEGLKFMVYLQKENIIDESGMPKERFSAEFPKEGPSILRIQQVVRGDSAAYFCASSPPGPTGEQYFGPGTRLTVT.

V is TRBV28 and J is TRBJ2-1; a possible D gene is TRBD1 (5 bases). Germline loops: CDR1 MDHEN, CDR2 SYDVKM. Deletions cut 1 base from V and 9 bases from J, with 19 bases between. This CDR3 is built from 16 residues. In DNA form, the CDR3 reads TGTGCCAGCAGTTTATCAGGCCAGGGCAGTTTAAGTGAGCAGTTCTTC. This encodes CASSLSGQGSLSEQFF. Full variable domain (remainder filled in from reference TRBV28 and TRBJ2-1): DVKVTQSSRYLVKRTGEKVFLECVQDMDHENMFWYRQDPGLGLRLIYFSYDVKMKEKGDIPEGYSVSREKKERFSLILESASTNQTSMYLCASSLSGQGSLSEQFFGPGTRLTVL.

The table lists this clone with a few counts. The chain is built from TRBV27 and TRBJ1-5; the match to TRBD1 covers 7 bases. Germline CDR1 reads MNHEY; CDR2 reads SMNVEV (reference sequence). V dropped 4 bases and J dropped 0; count of bases not matched to a gene: 6. The CDR3 extends over 16 amino acids. The CDR3, as DNA: TGTGCCAGCAGTTCCGGACAGGCCAATAGCAATCAGCCCCAGCATTTT. Its protein product is CASSSGQANSNQPQHF.

V is TRBV6-6 and J is TRBJ2-5; 10 bases map to TRBD1. The V segment lost 5 bases and the J segment 5 bases; nucleotides outside the gene matches: 5. CDR1 is MNHNY and CDR2 is SVGAGI in the germline V gene (reference sequence). CDR3 length equals 14 residues. CDR3 sequence: CASSTPGQGETQYF. As DNA, the CDR3 is TGTGCCAGCAGTACACCGGGACAGGGGGAGACCCAGTACTTC.

V is TRBV7-8 and J is TRBJ2-5, with 7 bases matching TRBD1. The CDR3 totals 15 residues. Germline V CDR1 and CDR2: SGHVS, FQNEAQ. With V trimmed by 2 bases and J by 4 bases, 7 bases remained unmatched. Here the CDR3 DNA reads TGTGCCAGCAGCTTAAACAGGGGTGGGGGAGAGACCCAGTACTTC. Its protein is CASSLNRGGGETQYF.

V is TRBV7-3 and J is TRBJ2-2, with TRBD1 matching 7 bases. Losses at the gene ends were 6 bases for V and 7 bases for J; bases not matched to a gene: 11. This CDR3 spans 15 amino acids. Germline V CDR1 and CDR2: SGHTA, FQGTGA. This CDR3 is CASSSTGVSGGELFF. The CDR3 nucleotides read TGTGCCAGCAGTTCCACAGGGGTCTCGGGCGGGGAGCTGTTTTTT.

This chain links TRBV9 with TRBJ2-1; TRBD2 matches at 11 bases. Germline-derived CDR1 and CDR2 are SGDLS and YYNGEE. The CDR3 is 14 amino acids. V gave up 3 bases and J gave up 8 bases; unmatched junction bases: 4. CDR3 protein: CASSDSGRAYEQFF. For the CDR3, the DNA is TGTGCCAGCAGCGATAGCGGGAGGGCGTATGAGCAGTTCTTC.

The gene calls are TRBV15 and TRBJ1-4, with D unclear. Per germline, CDR1 LNHNV and CDR2 YYDKDF (reference sequence). This CDR3 contains 13 residues. V was cut by 9 bases and J by 0 bases, with 8 bases left in between. The CDR3 DNA reads TGTGCCACTAGCCGGGCAACTAATGAAAAACTGTTTTTT. It encodes CATSRATNEKLFF.

This clone turned up a few times. V is TRBV7-9 and J is TRBJ2-1; 7 nucleotides align to TRBD2. The V segment lost 1 base and the J segment 6 bases; nucleotides outside the gene matches: 6. Germline-derived CDR1 and CDR2 are SEHNR and FQNEAQ (reference sequence). The CDR3 covers 15 residues. The chain's CDR3 is CASSLDRASGNEQFF. CDR3 DNA sequence: TGTGCCAGCAGCTTAGATCGGGCTAGCGGCAATGAGCAGTTCTTC.

In DNA, the CDR3 is TGTGCCAGTAGTATAGATACAGGGTCAGATACGCAGTATTTT. It codes for CASSIDTGSDTQYF. The rearrangement joins TRBV19 to TRBJ2-3; maybe TRBD1 (6 bases). The CDR3 is 14 residues long. V dropped 0 bases and J dropped 4 bases, with 8 bases sitting between them. Germline V gene data show CDR1 as LNHDA and CDR2 as SQIVND (reference sequence).

The CDR3, as DNA: TGTGCCAGCAGCACCCCCGCCGGGACTTTCTCGTTGGGGGAGACCCAGTACTTC. This translates into CASSTPAGTFSLGETQYF. This rearrangement joins TRBV7-2 to TRBJ2-5; D might be TRBD2 (6 bases). CDR1 is SGHTA, CDR2 FQGNSA, per germline. Trimming took 5 bases from V and 5 from J, leaving 27 bases between them. CDR3 length: 18 residues. The entire variable domain, with the rest obtained from reference TRBV7-2 and TRBJ2-5, is as follows: GAGVSQSPSNKVTEKGKDVELRCDPISGHTALYWYRQSLGQGLEFLIYFQGNSAPDKSGLPSDRFSAERTGGSVSTLTIQRTQQEDSAVYLCASSTPAGTFSLGETQYFGPGTRLLVL.

The chain combines TRBV11-2 with TRBJ2-7; perhaps TRBD1 as D (6 bases). The CDR3 consists of 13 residues. V lost 3 bases to trimming and J lost 2 bases, with 8 bases between them. Germline V gives CDR1 SGHAT, CDR2 FQNNGV. CDR3 residues: CASSFRTAYEQYF. As DNA, the CDR3 is TGTGCCAGCAGCTTTAGGACAGCCTACGAGCAGTACTTC. The whole variable domain, filled in from reference TRBV11-2 and TRBJ2-7, reads EAGVAQSPRYKIIEKRQSVAFWCNPISGHATLYWYQQILGQGPKLLIQFQNNGVVDDSQLPKDRFSAERLKGVDSTLKIQPAKLEDSAVYLCASSFRTAYEQYFGPGTRLTVT.

The V and J genes are TRBV11-2 and TRBJ2-5; 10 nucleotides agree with TRBD2. The end of the DNA aligns better with TRBJ2-7, so the J call may be wrong. Germline CDR1 is SGHAT and CDR2 is FQNNGV. There are 14 residues in the CDR3. The chain's CDR3 is CASSRAGGPYEQYF. In DNA, the CDR3 is TGTGCCAGCAGCCGAGCGGGAGGGCCTTACGAGCAGTACTTC.

The J gene is TRBJ2-7, the V gene TRBV27, with D possibly matching TRBD2 (6 bases). Trimming cost V 6 bases and J 3 bases, with 12 bases left between them. Germline V gene sequence: CDR1 MNHEY, CDR2 SMNVEV (reference sequence). This CDR3 comprises 13 residues. DNA for the CDR3: TGTGCCAGCAGAAAAGCGGGCGTCTACGAGCAGTACTTC. Residues: CASRKAGVYEQYF.

The chain carries TRBV6-1 and TRBJ2-5, with D perhaps given as TRBD1 or TRBD2 (6 bases each). The V and J ends lost 3 bases and 1 base respectively, with 12 bases between them. Germline CDR1 and CDR2: MNHNS and SASEGT. The CDR3 has 15 residues. In DNA form, the CDR3 reads TGTGCCAGCAGTGAGGGGGGCGGCAGCCAAGAGACCCAGTACTTC. Its translation is CASSEGGGSQETQYF.

The chain has TRBV25-1 and TRBJ1-1, with D possibly being TRBD1 (6 bases). The ends were cut back, 4 bases at V and 0 bases at J, with 18 bases in the middle. The CDR3 runs 17 residues. Germline CDR1 MGHDK, CDR2 SYGVNS. The CDR3 DNA follows: TGTGCCAGCAGTGCGAACGATGGGGGCCTGTTGAACACTGAAGCTTTCTTT. Translating it yields CASSANDGGLLNTEAFF.

The V and J genes are TRBV7-2 and TRBJ2-1, with D uncertain. The CDR3 consists of 15 residues. The germline V gene encodes CDR1 SGHTA and CDR2 FQGNSA. The V end was cut by 5 bases, the J end by 2 bases, with 13 bases between. CDR3 DNA sequence: TGTGCCAGCAGCCCTTCTATTCTCCCCTACAATGAGCAGTTCTTC. This codes for CASSPSILPYNEQFF.

The rearrangement joins TRBV28 to TRBJ2-3, with 12 bases that match TRBD2. V lost 7 bases to trimming and J lost 6 bases; unmatched junction nucleotides: 5. The CDR3 spans 14 residues. Germline V gene data show CDR1 as MDHEN and CDR2 as SYDVKM. CDR3 sequence: CASKNGLAGDTQYF. CDR3 nucleotide sequence: TGTGCCAGCAAAAACGGACTAGCGGGGGATACGCAGTATTTT.

This clone was detected only a few times. At the DNA level, this CDR3 is encoded by other sequences in the same sample as well. This chain connects TRBV7-2 to TRBJ2-7; D not certain. The CDR3 covers 12 residues. The ends were cut back, 5 bases at V and 4 bases at J, with 9 bases in the middle. The germline gives CDR1 SGHTA, CDR2 FQGNSA. In DNA form, the CDR3 reads TGTGCCAGCAGCCTGGCCAGGTACGAGCAGTACTTC. Its translation: CASSLARYEQYF.

The chain has TRBV5-6 and TRBJ1-4; D remains ambiguous. V lost 2 bases and J 6 bases, leaving 14 bases between the germline ends. This CDR3 region has 15 residues. Germline V gene sequence: CDR1 SGHDT, CDR2 YYEEEE. The CDR3 here is CASSLDRAGDEKLFF. CDR3 bases: TGTGCCAGCAGCTTAGATAGAGCGGGAGATGAAAAACTGTTTTTT.

In its sample, this clone was seen a few times. The chain combines TRBV7-2 with TRBJ1-1; 10 bases are a match to TRBD1. The CDR3 runs 16 residues. Germline V CDR1 and CDR2: SGHTA, FQGNSA. The ends lost 1 base at V and 0 bases at J; junction bases unmatched: 2. The CDR3 bases are TGTGCCAGCAGCTTAGTGACAGGGGGCATGAACACTGAAGCTTTCTTT. It yields the protein CASSLVTGGMNTEAFF.

The chain is built from TRBV11-2 and TRBJ2-2; D is uncertain. Looked up from germline, CDR1 is SGHAT and CDR2 is FQNNGV. The CDR3 spans 13 residues. With 4 bases removed from V and 7 bases from J, the gap between germline ends came to 10 bases. DNA of the CDR3: TGTGCCAGCAGCTCAAGAAGGGACGGGGAGCTGTTTTTT. Its protein product is CASSSRRDGELFF.

The CDR3 nucleotides read TGTGCCAGCAGCACCCACCGGGCCTCCACAGATACGCAGTATTTT. Translated, it gives CASSTHRASTDTQYF. This sequence joins TRBV5-4 and TRBJ2-3; no definite D call. This CDR3 has 15 residues. The germline V gene has CDR1 SGHNT and CDR2 YYREEE (reference sequence). V gave up 4 bases and J gave up 2 bases, with 14 bases separating them.

This clone came up a few times. This chain uses TRBV5-1 with TRBJ2-7; 11 bases align to TRBD1. This CDR3 contains 15 residues. V dropped 0 bases and J dropped 3; count of bases not matched to a gene: 2. Germline values: CDR1 SGHRS, CDR2 YFSETQ. The CDR3 DNA is TGCGCCAGCAGCTTGGCGGGGACAGGGGGCTACGAGCAGTACTTC. Amino acid sequence: CASSLAGTGGYEQYF.